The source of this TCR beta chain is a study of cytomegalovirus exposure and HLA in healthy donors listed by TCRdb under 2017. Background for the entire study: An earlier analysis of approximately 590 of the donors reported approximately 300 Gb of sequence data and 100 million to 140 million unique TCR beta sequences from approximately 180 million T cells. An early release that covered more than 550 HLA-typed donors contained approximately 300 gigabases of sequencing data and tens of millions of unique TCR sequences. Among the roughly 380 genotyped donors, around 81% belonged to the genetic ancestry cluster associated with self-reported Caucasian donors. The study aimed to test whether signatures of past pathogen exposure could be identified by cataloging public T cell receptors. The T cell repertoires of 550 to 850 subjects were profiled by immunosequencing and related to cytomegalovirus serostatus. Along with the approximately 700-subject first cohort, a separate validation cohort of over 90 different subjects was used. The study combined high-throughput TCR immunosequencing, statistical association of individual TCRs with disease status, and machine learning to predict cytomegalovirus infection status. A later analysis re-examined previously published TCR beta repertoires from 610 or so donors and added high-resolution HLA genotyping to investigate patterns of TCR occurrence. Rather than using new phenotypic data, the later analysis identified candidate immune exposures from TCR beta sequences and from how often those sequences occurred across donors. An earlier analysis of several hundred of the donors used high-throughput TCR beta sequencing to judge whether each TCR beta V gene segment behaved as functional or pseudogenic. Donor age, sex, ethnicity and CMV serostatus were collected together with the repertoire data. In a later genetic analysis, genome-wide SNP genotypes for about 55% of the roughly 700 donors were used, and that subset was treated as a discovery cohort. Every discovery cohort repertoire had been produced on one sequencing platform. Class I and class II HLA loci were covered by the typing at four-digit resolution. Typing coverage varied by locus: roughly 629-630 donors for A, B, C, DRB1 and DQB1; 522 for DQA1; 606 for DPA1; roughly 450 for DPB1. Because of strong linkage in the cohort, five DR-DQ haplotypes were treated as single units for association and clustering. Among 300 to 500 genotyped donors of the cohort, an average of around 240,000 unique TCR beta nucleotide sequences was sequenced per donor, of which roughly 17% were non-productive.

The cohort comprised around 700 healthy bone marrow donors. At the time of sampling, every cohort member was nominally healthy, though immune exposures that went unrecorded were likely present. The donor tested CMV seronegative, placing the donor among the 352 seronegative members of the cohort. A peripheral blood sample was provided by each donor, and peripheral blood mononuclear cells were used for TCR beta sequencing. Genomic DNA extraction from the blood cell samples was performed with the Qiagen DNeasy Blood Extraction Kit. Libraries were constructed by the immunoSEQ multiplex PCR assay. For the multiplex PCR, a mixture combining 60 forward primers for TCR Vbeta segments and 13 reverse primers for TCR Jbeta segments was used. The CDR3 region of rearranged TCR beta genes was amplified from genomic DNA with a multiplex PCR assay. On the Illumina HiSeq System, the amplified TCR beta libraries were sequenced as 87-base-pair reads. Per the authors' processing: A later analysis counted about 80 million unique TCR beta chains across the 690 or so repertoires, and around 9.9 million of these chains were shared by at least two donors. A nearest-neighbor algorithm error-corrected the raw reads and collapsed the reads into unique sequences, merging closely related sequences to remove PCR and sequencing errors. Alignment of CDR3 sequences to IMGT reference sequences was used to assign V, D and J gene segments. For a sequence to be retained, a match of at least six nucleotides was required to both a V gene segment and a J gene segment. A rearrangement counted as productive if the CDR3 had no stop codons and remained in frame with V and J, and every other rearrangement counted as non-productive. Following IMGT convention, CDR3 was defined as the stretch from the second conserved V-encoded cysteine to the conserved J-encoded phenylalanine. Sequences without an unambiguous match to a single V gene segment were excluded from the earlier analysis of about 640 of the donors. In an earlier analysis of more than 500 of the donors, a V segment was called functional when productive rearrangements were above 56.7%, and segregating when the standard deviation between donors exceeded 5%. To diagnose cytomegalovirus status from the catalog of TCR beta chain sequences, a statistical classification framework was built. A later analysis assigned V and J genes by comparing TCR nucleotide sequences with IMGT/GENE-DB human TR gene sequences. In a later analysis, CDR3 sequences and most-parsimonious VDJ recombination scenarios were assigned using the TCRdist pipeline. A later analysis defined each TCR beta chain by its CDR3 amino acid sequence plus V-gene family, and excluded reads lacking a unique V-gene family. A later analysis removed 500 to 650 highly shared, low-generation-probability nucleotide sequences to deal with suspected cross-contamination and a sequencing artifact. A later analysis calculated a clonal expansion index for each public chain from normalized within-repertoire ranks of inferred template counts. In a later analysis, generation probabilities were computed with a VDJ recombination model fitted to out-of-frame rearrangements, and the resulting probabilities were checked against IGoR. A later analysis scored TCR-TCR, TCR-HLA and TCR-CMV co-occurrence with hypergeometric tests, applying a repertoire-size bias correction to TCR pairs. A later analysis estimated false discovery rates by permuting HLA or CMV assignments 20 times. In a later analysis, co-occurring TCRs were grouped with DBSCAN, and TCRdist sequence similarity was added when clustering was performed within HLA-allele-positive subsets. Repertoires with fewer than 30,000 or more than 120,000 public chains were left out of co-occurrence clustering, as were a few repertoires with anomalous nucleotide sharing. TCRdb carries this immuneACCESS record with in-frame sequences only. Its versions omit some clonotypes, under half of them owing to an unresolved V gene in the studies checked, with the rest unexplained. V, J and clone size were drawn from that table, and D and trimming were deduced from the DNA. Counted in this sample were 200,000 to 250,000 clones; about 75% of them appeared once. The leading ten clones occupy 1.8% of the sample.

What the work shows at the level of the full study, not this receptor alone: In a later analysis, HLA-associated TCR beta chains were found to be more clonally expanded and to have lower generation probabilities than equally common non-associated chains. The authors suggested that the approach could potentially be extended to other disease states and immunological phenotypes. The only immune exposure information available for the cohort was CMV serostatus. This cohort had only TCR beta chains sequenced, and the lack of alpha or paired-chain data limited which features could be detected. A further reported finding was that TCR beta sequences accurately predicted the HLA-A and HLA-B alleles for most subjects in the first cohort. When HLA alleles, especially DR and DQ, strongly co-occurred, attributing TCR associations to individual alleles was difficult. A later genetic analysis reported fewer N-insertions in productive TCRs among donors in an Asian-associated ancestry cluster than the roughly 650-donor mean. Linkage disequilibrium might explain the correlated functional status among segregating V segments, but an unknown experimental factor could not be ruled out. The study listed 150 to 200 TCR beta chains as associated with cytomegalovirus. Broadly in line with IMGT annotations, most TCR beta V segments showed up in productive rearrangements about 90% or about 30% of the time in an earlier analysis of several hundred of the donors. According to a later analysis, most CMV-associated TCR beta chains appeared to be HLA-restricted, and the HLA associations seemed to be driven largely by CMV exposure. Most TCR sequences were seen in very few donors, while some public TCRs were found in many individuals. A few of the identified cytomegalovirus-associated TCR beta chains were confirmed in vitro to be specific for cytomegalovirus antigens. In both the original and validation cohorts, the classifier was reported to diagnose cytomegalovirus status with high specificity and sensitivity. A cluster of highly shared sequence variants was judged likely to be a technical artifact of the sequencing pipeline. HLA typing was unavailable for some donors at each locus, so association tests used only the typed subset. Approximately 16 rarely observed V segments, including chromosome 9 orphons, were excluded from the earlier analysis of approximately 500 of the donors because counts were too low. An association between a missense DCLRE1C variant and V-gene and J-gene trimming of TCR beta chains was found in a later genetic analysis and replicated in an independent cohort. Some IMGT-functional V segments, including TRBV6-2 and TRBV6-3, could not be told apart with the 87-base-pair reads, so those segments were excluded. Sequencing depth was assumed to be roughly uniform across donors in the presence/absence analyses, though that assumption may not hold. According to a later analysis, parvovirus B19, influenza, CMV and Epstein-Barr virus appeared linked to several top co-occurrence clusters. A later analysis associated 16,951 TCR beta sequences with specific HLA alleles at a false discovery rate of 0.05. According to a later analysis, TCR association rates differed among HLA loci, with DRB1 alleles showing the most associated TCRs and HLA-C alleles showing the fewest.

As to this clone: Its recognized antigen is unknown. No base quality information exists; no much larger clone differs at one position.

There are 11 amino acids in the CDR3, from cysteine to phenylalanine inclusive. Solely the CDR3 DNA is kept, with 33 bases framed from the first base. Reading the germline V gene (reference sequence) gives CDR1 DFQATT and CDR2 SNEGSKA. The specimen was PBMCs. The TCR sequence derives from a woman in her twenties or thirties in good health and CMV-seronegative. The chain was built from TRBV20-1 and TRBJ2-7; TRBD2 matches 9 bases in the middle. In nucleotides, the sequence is TGCAGCGCCCAAGCGGGAGGTCGGCAGTACTTC. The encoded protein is CSAQAGGRQYF.